The next 13 T cell receptor beta chains were all read from a single sample in a study of human T cells and chemical hapten exposure. Time point reported: patch test 1, 2 weeks after DPC sensitization. The sample's treatment: therapeutic diphenylcyclopropenone sensitization with weekly scalp DPC. TCRdb re-analysed the RACE reads in MiXCR, keeping a single row per CDR3 protein. The sample shows 75,000 to 95,000 distinct CDR3 sequences, 12% of them seen only once. Sequenced here: whole blood, sampled in connection with sensitization to the hapten diphenylcyclopropenone (DPC). The receptors stem from a woman aged 55-69 years with alopecia areata. Some clones in this sample may be carry-over from other donors' samples.

The chain recombines TRBV12-3 or TRBV12-4 with TRBJ1-2; D may be TRBD1 (5 bases). This CDR3 is built from 16 residues. V lost 6 bases and J 6 bases, leaving 23 bases between the germline ends. CDR3 region: CASSPRIPGPEHGYTF. The CDR3 DNA is TGTGCCAGCAGCCCGCGCATCCCGGGGCCAGAGCATGGCTACACCTTC.

The table lists this clonotype with many counts. The chain recombines TRBV5-6 with TRBJ2-3; possible D gene TRBD1, 6 bases. V gave up 4 bases and J gave up 2 bases, with 11 bases separating them. The CDR3 sequence is 14 residues long. Germline V gene lookup returns CDR1 SGHDT and CDR2 YYEEEE. Here the CDR3 reads CASSHRVFTDTQYF. The CDR3 DNA is TGTGCCAGCAGCCACAGGGTTTTCACAGATACGCAGTATTTT.

A few counts support this clonotype. The genes are TRBV19 and TRBJ2-3; 10 bases fit TRBD1. This CDR3 region has 17 residues. J lost 4 bases, V lost 5 bases, and 12 bases had no gene match. Germline V gene data show CDR1 as LNHDA and CDR2 as SQIVND (reference sequence). The CDR3 DNA sequence: TGTGCCAGTAGTTTCCGATCAACGACAGGGGGCTCAGATACGCAGTATTTT. Residues: CASSFRSTTGGSDTQYF.

In this sample, this clonotype turned up many times. The J gene is TRBJ2-3, the V gene TRBV18; the match to TRBD1 covers 9 bases. Germline V lookup: CDR1 KGHSH, CDR2 LQKENI. With 3 bases clipped from V and 1 base from J, the junction kept 2 bases outside the gene matches. This CDR3 is 15 amino acids long. This CDR3 is CASSPRTGGTDTQYF. The CDR3 DNA reads as TGTGCCAGCTCACCCCGGACAGGGGGCACAGATACGCAGTATTTT.

This clonotype came up many times. The DNA for the CDR3 is TGTGCCAGCAGCTCCCAGGGGGACCTAAGCACAGATACGCAGTATTTT. Translating it yields CASSSQGDLSTDTQYF. The chain recombines TRBV21-1 with TRBJ2-3; the listed D gene, TRBD1, was not tested against the DNA. TRBV21-1 is marked as a pseudogene. The CDR3 contains 16 residues.

This clonotype was detected ten times or more. The V and J genes are TRBV29-1 and TRBJ2-2, with D possibly being TRBD1 (5 bases). The CDR3 consists of 11 residues. V lost 7 bases and J lost 4, with 7 bases in between. CDR1 is SQVTM, CDR2 ANQGSEA, per germline. The CDR3 reads CSADSTGELFF. The CDR3 coding sequence is TGCAGCGCCGACAGCACCGGGGAGCTGTTTTTT.

Only a few counts were recorded for this clonotype. This sequence joins TRBV30 and TRBJ1-4, with D perhaps TRBD1 (6 bases). With 2 bases removed from V and 6 bases from J, the gap between germline ends came to 19 bases. Germline CDR1 GTSNPN, CDR2 SVGIG (reference sequence). The CDR3 is 16 residues long. CDR3 protein: CAWSTSWTDQHEKLFF. The CDR3 DNA is TGTGCCTGGAGTACCTCCTGGACAGATCAACATGAAAAACTGTTTTTT.

V gene TRBV20-1 combines with J gene TRBJ1-5; D uncertain. Germline V lookup: CDR1 DFQATT, CDR2 SNEGSKA (reference sequence). This CDR3 has 14 amino acids. V lost 1 base and J 6 bases, leaving 13 bases between the germline ends. The CDR3 spells CSARVGRSGQPQHF. The CDR3 DNA reads TGCAGTGCTAGAGTCGGTAGGTCAGGTCAGCCCCAGCATTTT.

This clonotype was counted ten times or more. V is TRBV6-5 and J is TRBJ2-7; D unresolved. The CDR3 sequence is 13 residues long. Trimming took 6 bases from V and 4 from J, leaving 13 bases between them. From germline, CDR1 is MNHEY and CDR2 SVGAGI. DNA for the CDR3: TGTGCCAGCAGCCCGGACGGAGCATACGAGCAGTACTTC. Translating it yields CASSPDGAYEQYF.

J is TRBJ2-1 and V is TRBV3-1, with TRBD2 as a possible D gene (6 bases). The CDR3 runs 15 residues. Trimming took 1 base from V and 9 from J, leaving 16 bases between them. Per the germline V gene, CDR1 is LGHDT and CDR2 is YNNKEL (reference sequence). DNA of the CDR3: TGTGCCAGCAGCCAAGTCCAGTGGGCCGGGGGTGAGCAGTTCTTC. As protein: CASSQVQWAGGEQFF.

This clonotype turned up a few times. The V gene is TRBV6-5, the J gene TRBJ1-2; TRBD1 matches at 8 bases. The CDR3 runs 14 residues. CDR1 and CDR2 (germline): MNHEY, SVGAGI. Trimming cost V 6 bases and J 2 bases; bases outside gene matches: 5. Written as DNA, the CDR3 is TGTGCCAGCAGGGCCCACAGGGGGAACTATGGCTACACCTTC. The encoded protein is CASRAHRGNYGYTF.

This clonotype was counted a few times. The chain employs TRBV6-5 and TRBJ2-1; D tentatively fits TRBD1 or TRBD2 (6 bases each). V was shortened by 0 bases and J by 7 bases, with 13 bases between the two germline ends. This CDR3 spans 15 amino acids. Germline V lookup: CDR1 MNHEY, CDR2 SVGAGI. In DNA form, the CDR3 reads TGTGCCAGCAGTTACTCAACGGGGGCCGCTAATGAGCAGTTCTTC. Its protein is CASSYSTGAANEQFF.

The V call is TRBV6-1, the J call TRBJ1-4; 9 bases agree with TRBD1. Germline-derived CDR1 and CDR2 are MNHNS and SASEGT. This CDR3 spans 16 amino acids. The junction had 9 bases not matched to a gene; V was cut back by 2 bases and J by 8 bases. CDR3 nucleotide sequence: TGTGCCAGCAGTGAAACCCGATACAGGGGGCAGGAAAAACTGTTTTTT. It is translated as CASSETRYRGQEKLFF.